This T cell receptor beta chain was observed in a study of blood T cell repertoires in COVID-19. While infection was still active, Seattle patients were enrolled and then followed longitudinally. Source study methods: Estimated nucleated cell counts came from reference gene primer amplification. Sequencing used immunoSEQ multiplex PCR; TCRdb keeps in-frame clones, though not all of them. D and trimming come from the DNA, and the V and J calls and clone size come from that table. The data contain around 300,000 clones, 90% of them singletons. The TCR sequence derives from a woman in her thirties with COVID-19, enrolled during active disease. Input material: peripheral blood.

CDR3 sequence (DNA): TGTGCCAGCAGCTCGGGACTAGCGAGAAACACAGATACGCAGTATTTT. Translating gives CASSSGLARNTDTQYF. V and J are TRBV5-4 and TRBJ2-3; 10 bases are a match to TRBD2. Germline V gene lookup returns CDR1 SGHNT and CDR2 YYREEE (reference sequence). J gave up 2 bases and V 3 bases, and 6 bases lay outside the gene matches. The CDR3 covers 16 residues.